The present entry profiles one T cell receptor (beta chain) with its context. Its antigen is unknown. The data were taken from a study of T-cell reconstitution after alpha-beta-depleted transplantation in children. Findings of the study overall: It was reported that alpha-beta T cells came from several hundred expanded graft clones (about two months after transplant). Hyperexpanded clones declined; after one year, newly produced T cells mostly supplied diversity. TCRbeta diversity was high at day 60 in some patients (a result of surviving recipient T cells and thymic progenitors).

As it was prepared, the TCRbeta library received unique molecular identifiers. TCRdb ran MiXCR on the PCR reads and lists one entry per CDR3 protein. The data hold about 230,000 distinct CDR3 sequences, with roughly a tenth observed a single time. This CDR3 comprises 11 residues. V lost 6 bases, J lost 13 bases, and 13 bases lay in between. CDR1 SNHLY and CDR2 FYNNEI come from the germline V gene. V and J are TRBV2 and TRBJ2-1; tentative D call: TRBD2 (5 bases). This clonotype was obtained from a child less than two years old with acute myeloid leukemia, due to receive a stem cell transplant. The material was PBMCs, obtained before TCRalphabeta/CD19-depleted stem cell transplant. The CDR3 here is CASRPTSGQFF. The CDR3 DNA is TGTGCCAGCAGACCCACCAGCGGCCAGTTCTTC.